This T cell receptor (beta chain) was sequenced during a study of PD-L1 blockade in urothelial cancer. Study-wide background: The year 2014 saw patients start atezolizumab, 1,200 mg intravenously every 3 weeks. Enrolled patients had been treated previously with 0 to 3 chemotherapy regimens.

There are a few counts of this clone. In germline, CDR1 is MNHEY, CDR2 SMNVEV (reference sequence). The V segment lost 5 bases and the J segment 4 bases; nucleotides outside the gene matches: 7. The length of the CDR3 is 15 residues. Spiking each PCR with synthetic TCR analog templates was performed. TCRdb's table, derived via immunoSEQ multiplex PCR, lists solely in-frame clones and lacks some. The repertoire holds roughly 100,000 clones, 70% to 90% seen once, with 8.4% in the top ten. Time point defined: peripheral blood 6 weeks after treatment start. The chain employs TRBV27 and TRBJ2-1, with 8 bases that match TRBD1. This sample comprised PBMCs, obtained around atezolizumab (anti-PD-L1) treatment. The sequence was obtained from a man between 65 and 85 years old with urothelial cancer. As DNA, the CDR3 is TGTGCCAGCAGTATCGGGACAGGATTTTACAATGAGCAGTTCTTC. Its translation: CASSIGTGFYNEQFF.